The 30 T cell receptor beta chains in this list originate from one sample, sequenced in a study of blood T cell repertoires in COVID-19. The table came from immunoSEQ multiplex PCR; TCRdb's copy has only in-frame clones and leaves some out. The top ten clones hold around 4% of a sample with approximately 160,000 clones, around 85% of them seen once. Sequencing was performed on peripheral blood. Receptors originate from a woman in her 70s with acute or convalescent COVID-19.

The CDR3 sequence: CASSQHGGTEAYEQYF. CDR3 DNA: TGTGCCAGCAGCCAACACGGGGGGACGGAAGCCTACGAGCAGTACTTC. J is TRBJ2-7 and V is TRBV3-1 (or the pseudogene TRBV3-2); 7 bases are a match to TRBD2. The length of the CDR3 is 16 residues. The junction had 9 bases not matched to a gene; V was cut back by 2 bases and J by 2 bases. From germline, CDR1 is LGHDT and CDR2 YNNKEL (reference sequence).

The chain joins TRBV18 to TRBJ2-7; 8 bases align to TRBD2. With V trimmed by 3 bases and J by 1 base, 2 bases remained unmatched. CDR1 is KGHSH and CDR2 is LQKENI in the germline V gene. The length of the CDR3 is 14 residues. CDR3 protein: CASSPTSASYEQYF. The DNA for the CDR3 is TGTGCCAGCTCACCGACTAGCGCTTCCTACGAGCAGTACTTC. The entire variable domain, with the rest obtained from reference TRBV18 and TRBJ2-7, is as follows: NAGVMQNPRHLVRRRGQEARLRCSPMKGHSHVYWYRQLPEEGLKFMVYLQKENIIDESGMPKERFSAEFPKEGPSILRIQQVVRGDSAAYFCASSPTSASYEQYFGPGTRLTVT.

The rearrangement joins TRBV5-5 to TRBJ2-1; the match to TRBD2 covers 7 bases. This CDR3 has 14 amino acids. Looked up from germline, CDR1 is SGHKS and CDR2 is YYEKEE (reference sequence). J lost 5 bases, V lost 4 bases, and 6 bases had no gene match. This CDR3 is CASSPRLANNEQFF. The CDR3 coding sequence is TGTGCCAGCAGCCCCAGACTAGCCAACAATGAGCAGTTCTTC.

This chain links TRBV12-3 or TRBV12-4 with TRBJ2-3; D call uncertain. CDR3 length equals 13 residues. Trimming took 0 bases from V and 2 from J, leaving 3 bases between them. Here the CDR3 reads CASSLANTDTQYF. The CDR3 DNA sequence: TGTGCCAGCAGTTTAGCTAACACAGATACGCAGTATTTT.

On this clone itself: At the DNA level, this CDR3 is encoded by other sequences in the same sample as well. The rearrangement joins TRBV5-1 to TRBJ2-1; tentative D call: TRBD2 (6 bases). Germline CDR1 reads SGHRS; CDR2 reads YFSETQ. The germline V and J ends were trimmed by 4 bases and 0 bases, with 11 bases remaining between them. The CDR3 is made up of 15 amino acids. The CDR3 nucleotides read TGCGCCAGCAGCCTGGACGGGAGCTCCTACAATGAGCAGTTCTTC. Residues: CASSLDGSSYNEQFF. The variable domain in full, with the rest retrieved from reference TRBV5-1 and TRBJ2-1, is KAGVTQTPRYLIKTRGQQVTLSCSPISGHRSVSWYQQTPGQGLQFLFEYFSETQRNKGNFPGRFSGRQFSNSRSEMNVSTLELGDSALYLCASSLDGSSYNEQFFGPGTRLTVL.

This rearrangement joins TRBV18 to TRBJ2-1; 7 positions agree with TRBD1. The trim removed 4 bases at V and 0 bases at J, leaving 3 bases unmatched. The germline V gene has CDR1 KGHSH and CDR2 LQKENI. The CDR3 totals 15 residues. CDR3 sequence: CASSLDRSSYNEQFF. DNA for the CDR3: TGTGCCAGCTCACTGGACAGGAGCTCCTACAATGAGCAGTTCTTC.

The chain joins TRBV9 to TRBJ2-2, with 7 bases matching TRBD2. Germline CDR1 reads SGDLS; CDR2 reads YYNGEE. The CDR3 has 15 residues. With V trimmed by 4 bases and J by 4 bases, 7 bases remained unmatched. CDR3 sequence (DNA): TGTGCCAGCAGCCCAACGGGGGGAAGCACCGGGGAGCTGTTTTTT. Its translation is CASSPTGGSTGELFF.

This sequence joins TRBV29-1 and TRBJ2-1; 8 nucleotides agree with TRBD1. The germline gives CDR1 SQVTM, CDR2 ANQGSEA. V shed 4 bases, J shed 1 base, and the junction held 3 bases outside the gene matches. This CDR3 has 14 amino acids. CDR3 nucleotides: TGCAGCGTTGCAGGGGGCTGGTCCTACAATGAGCAGTTCTTC. It is translated as CSVAGGWSYNEQFF.

The chain has TRBV27 and TRBJ1-6, with 9 bases aligning to TRBD1. Germline lookup yields CDR1 MNHEY and CDR2 SMNVEV (reference sequence). This CDR3 has 13 residues. V lost 10 bases, J lost 7 bases, and 5 bases stayed unmatched. CDR3 amino acids: CATSGTGNSPLHF. The CDR3 nucleotides read TGTGCCACCTCCGGGACAGGGAATTCACCCCTCCACTTT.

This rearrangement joins TRBV5-1 to TRBJ2-2; D call uncertain. CDR1 is SGHRS and CDR2 is YFSETQ in the germline V gene. The ends were cut back, 4 bases at V and 0 bases at J, with 13 bases in the middle. CDR3 length equals 16 residues. The CDR3 DNA sequence: TGCGCCAGCAGCGAGTTTTTGGGCGCGAACACCGGGGAGCTGTTTTTT. This encodes CASSEFLGANTGELFF.

The gene calls are TRBV4-1 and TRBJ1-2; 9 bases are shared with TRBD1. Germline-derived CDR1 and CDR2 are MGHRA and YSYEKL. Unmatched junction bases numbered 6, after V lost 3 bases and J lost 1 base. CDR3 size: 16 residues. The CDR3 sequence is CASSQGRTGDNYGYTF. For the CDR3, the DNA is TGCGCCAGCAGCCAGGGGAGGACAGGGGATAACTATGGCTACACCTTC.

The rearrangement uses TRBV4-1 and TRBJ2-7, with TRBD2 identical over 10 bases. CDR1 and CDR2 from the germline V gene are MGHRA and YSYEKL. The CDR3 has 16 residues. The J segment lost 3 bases and the V segment lost 0 bases, leaving 5 bases of the junction unmatched. The CDR3 here is CASSQDYLAGVYEQYF. The CDR3 bases are TGCGCCAGCAGCCAAGACTATCTAGCGGGGGTCTACGAGCAGTACTTC.

This rearrangement joins TRBV27 to TRBJ1-1; maybe TRBD1 (5 bases). Germline loops: CDR1 MNHEY, CDR2 SMNVEV (reference sequence). This CDR3 has 14 residues. V lost 5 bases and J lost 1, with 11 bases in between. CDR3 bases: TGTGCCAGCAGTCCTAGACAGACGAACACTGAAGCTTTCTTT. It encodes CASSPRQTNTEAFF.

This clone was counted a single time. The J gene is TRBJ2-7, the V gene TRBV7-2, with D hard to call. Per germline, CDR1 SGHTA and CDR2 FQGNSA. With 3 bases removed from V and 4 bases from J, the gap between germline ends came to 10 bases. The length of the CDR3 is 13 residues. The CDR3 here is CASSLIRGYEQYF. The CDR3 DNA reads TGTGCCAGCAGCTTGATAAGAGGTTACGAGCAGTACTTC.

This clone was counted between two and nine times. The V gene is TRBV5-1, the J gene TRBJ2-3; 11 nucleotides align to TRBD2. The CDR3 spans 16 residues. The V and J ends lost 2 bases and 4 bases, in that order; junction bases with no gene match: 6. CDR1 SGHRS and CDR2 YFSETQ come from the germline V gene. CDR3 in DNA: TGCGCCAGCAGCTTTACTAGCGGGGGACAGGCAGATACGCAGTATTTT. This gives the protein CASSFTSGGQADTQYF. Using reference TRBV5-1 and TRBJ2-3 for the parts outside the CDR3, the full variable domain is KAGVTQTPRYLIKTRGQQVTLSCSPISGHRSVSWYQQTPGQGLQFLFEYFSETQRNKGNFPGRFSGRQFSNSRSEMNVSTLELGDSALYLCASSFTSGGQADTQYFGPGTRLTVL.

The V and J genes are TRBV10-2 and TRBJ1-3; 10 bases match TRBD1. The CDR3 is made up of 15 amino acids. Trimming removed 7 bases from V and 0 bases from J; junction bases left unmatched: 3. Germline V CDR1 and CDR2: WSHSY, SAAADI. The CDR3, as DNA: TGCGCCAGCAAGACAGGGGGCCGCTCTGGAAACACCATATATTTT. This gives the protein CASKTGGRSGNTIYF.

The chain uses TRBV2 and TRBJ1-5; 10 bases fit TRBD1. The CDR3 is 16 residues long. Losses at the gene ends were 6 bases for V and 0 bases for J; bases not matched to a gene: 5. Per germline, CDR1 SNHLY and CDR2 FYNNEI. CDR3 sequence reads: CASRGTGAISNQPQHF. In DNA, the CDR3 is TGTGCCAGCAGGGGGACAGGGGCGATTAGCAATCAGCCCCAGCATTTT.

The chain employs TRBV21-1 and TRBJ1-2; TRBD1, as called in the table, went unchecked against the DNA. TRBV21-1 is designated a pseudogene. The CDR3 runs to 17 residues. For the CDR3, the DNA is TGTGCCAGCAGCAAATCTCAGGGTAGGGCCCCTATTGGGGGCTACACCTTC. Its protein is CASSKSQGRAPIGGYTF.

The V call is TRBV30, the J call TRBJ1-3, with a weak D call TRBD1 (5 bases). Germline V gene sequence: CDR1 GTSNPN, CDR2 SVGIG (reference sequence). V was trimmed by 5 bases and J by 0 bases, leaving 11 bases between them. The CDR3 loop spans 14 amino acids. The CDR3 protein is CAWGKQASGNTIYF. In DNA form, the CDR3 reads TGTGCCTGGGGGAAACAGGCCTCTGGAAACACCATATATTTT. Drawing the rest from reference TRBV30 and TRBJ1-3, the complete variable domain is SQTIHQWPATLVQPVGSPLSLECTVEGTSNPNLYWYRQAAGRGLQLLFYSVGIGQISSEVPQNLSASRPQDRQFILSSKKLLLSDSGFYLCAWGKQASGNTIYFGEGSWLTVV.

The chain combines TRBV6-1 with TRBJ2-3, with 9 positions matching TRBD2. The CDR3 runs 17 residues. The V and J ends lost 4 bases and 0 bases, in that order; junction bases with no gene match: 8. CDR1 is MNHNS and CDR2 is SASEGT in the germline V gene. The CDR3 sequence: CASSAGSGGSSTDTQYF. The DNA for the CDR3 is TGTGCCAGCAGTGCTGGTAGCGGGGGATCTAGCACAGATACGCAGTATTTT.

The chain joins TRBV4-1 to TRBJ2-1; 9 nucleotides align to TRBD2. This CDR3 has 17 amino acids. CDR1 MGHRA and CDR2 YSYEKL come from the germline V gene. Germline trimming cut 0 bases from V and 0 bases from J; bases unmatched to any gene: 3. The CDR3 sequence is CASSQESSGTSYNEQFF. In nucleotides, the CDR3 is TGCGCCAGCAGCCAAGAGTCTAGCGGGACCTCCTACAATGAGCAGTTCTTC.

This rearrangement joins TRBV7-8 to TRBJ1-3, with D possibly matching TRBD1 (6 bases). V was cut by 5 bases and J by 5 bases, with 22 bases left in between. This CDR3 spans 17 amino acids. Germline loops: CDR1 SGHVS, CDR2 FQNEAQ. The CDR3 here is CASSQHRAELRRNTIYF. Written as DNA, the CDR3 is TGTGCCAGCAGCCAACACAGGGCCGAGCTTCGCCGAAACACCATATATTTT.

This clone was observed once. J is TRBJ1-2 and V is TRBV5-1; TRBD1 agrees at 7 bases. Trimming at V came to 5 bases and at J to 2 bases, leaving 6 bases not matched to a gene. Per the germline V gene, CDR1 is SGHRS and CDR2 is YFSETQ. The CDR3 covers 14 residues. CDR3 DNA sequence: TGCGCCAGCAGTAGGGGACAGACAAACTATGGCTACACCTTC. It specifies CASSRGQTNYGYTF.

The chain is built from TRBV9 and TRBJ2-5; 10 nucleotides line up with TRBD2. The CDR3 totals 15 residues. The junction had 6 bases not matched to a gene; V was cut back by 3 bases and J by 4 bases. Germline V gene sequence: CDR1 SGDLS, CDR2 YYNGEE. In nucleotides, the CDR3 is TGTGCCAGCAGCGCCACAGCGGGGGGGCCAGAGACCCAGTACTTC. Residues: CASSATAGGPETQYF.

Only one count was recorded for this clone. This sequence joins TRBV5-1 and TRBJ2-6, with TRBD2 matching over 7 bases. The J segment lost 0 bases and the V segment lost 7 bases, leaving 4 bases of the junction unmatched. The CDR3 runs to 15 residues. Germline V CDR1 and CDR2: SGHRS, YFSETQ. CDR3 amino acids: CASGRGVSGANVLTF. CDR3 DNA: TGCGCCAGCGGCCGGGGGGTCTCTGGGGCCAACGTCCTGACTTTC.

This chain joins TRBV15 and TRBJ2-1, with D possibly TRBD2 on 6 matching bases. The V gene's germline CDR1 is LNHNV and CDR2 YYDKDF (reference sequence). Trimming took off 2 bases at V and 6 bases at J, with 14 bases between the two ends. The CDR3 sequence is 15 residues long. The CDR3 nucleotides are TGTGCCACCAGCAGACGAACAAAGGAGGGCAATGAGCAGTTCTTC. Translating it yields CATSRRTKEGNEQFF.

V gene TRBV19 combines with J gene TRBJ2-5; D unresolved. Per the germline V gene, CDR1 is LNHDA and CDR2 is SQIVND (reference sequence). CDR3 length: 11 residues. The V and J ends lost 8 bases and 2 bases respectively, with 6 bases between them. CDR3 coding DNA: TGTGCCAGTTCCCGGCAAGAGACCCAGTACTTC. This encodes CASSRQETQYF.

The genes are TRBV6-5 and TRBJ1-2; 7 bases are a match to TRBD1. From germline, CDR1 is MNHEY and CDR2 SVGAGI. V shed 8 bases and J 3 bases; nucleotides not matched to a gene: 6. The CDR3 consists of 13 residues. The CDR3 loop is CASRDSFYYGYTF. The CDR3 bases are TGTGCCAGCCGGGACAGCTTTTACTATGGCTACACCTTC.

V and J are TRBV2 and TRBJ2-6; a weak D match, TRBD1 (6 bases). Trimming removed 5 bases from V and 0 bases from J, with 11 bases in between. Germline CDR1 and CDR2: SNHLY and FYNNEI. This CDR3 has 16 residues. The CDR3 bases are TGTGCCAGCAGTTCACAGGGAAGCTCTGGGGCCAACGTCCTGACTTTC. Its protein product is CASSSQGSSGANVLTF.

J is TRBJ1-6 and V is TRBV7-2, with TRBD1 matching 7 bases. The CDR3 covers 15 residues. Germline V lookup: CDR1 SGHTA, CDR2 FQGNSA. J was trimmed by 10 bases and V by 5 bases; bases with no gene match: 11. CDR3 DNA: TGTGCCAGCAGCCCCCAGGGGGGAATAGGGTCACCCCTCCACTTT. Protein sequence: CASSPQGGIGSPLHF.